Below are 13 T cell receptor beta chains sequenced from a single sample in a study of T cells in Graves' hyperthyroidism and ophthalmopathy. TCR beta CDR3 regions were amplified from RNA transcripts. The TCR CDR3 first-round RT-PCR relied on the HTBI primer set. Each CDR3 protein is one row after TCRdb ran MiXCR on the multiplex PCR reads. The repertoire has 500,000 to 650,000 distinct CDR3 sequences, approximately 20% of them found once; the top ten carry over 45%. Sequences were obtained from blood. These TCRs come from a middle-aged man with Graves' ophthalmopathy.

This clonotype was counted at least ten times. The chain couples TRBV9 to TRBJ1-2; weak D call: TRBD1 (6 bases). Germline V lookup: CDR1 SGDLS, CDR2 YYNGEE. Trimming took 0 bases from V and 4 from J, leaving 10 bases between them. The CDR3 is 14 amino acids. CDR3 residues: CASSVGQAPYGYTF. CDR3 DNA sequence: TGTGCCAGCAGCGTAGGACAGGCCCCCTATGGCTACACCTTC.

This clonotype was seen a few times. The V and J genes are TRBV6-2 or TRBV6-3 and TRBJ2-1, with D perhaps matching TRBD1 (6 bases). Germline loops: CDR1 MNHEY, CDR2 SVGEGT. The CDR3 length is 16 residues. V was clipped by 4 bases and J by 1 base, with 14 bases between them. The CDR3 is CASSSLQGISYNEQFF. The CDR3 coding sequence is TGTGCCAGCAGTTCCCTACAGGGCATATCCTACAATGAGCAGTTCTTC.

This clonotype was found many times. The chain employs TRBV7-6 and TRBJ2-3; D is unresolved. V was cut by 5 bases and J by 5 bases, with 26 bases left in between. Germline V gives CDR1 SGHVS, CDR2 FNYEAQ. This CDR3 contains 18 residues. CDR3 coding DNA: TGTGCCAGCAGCCCTTTAGCTCAGCGACCTAAGTTGGGAGATACGCAGTATTTT. This encodes CASSPLAQRPKLGDTQYF. Complete variable domain (other parts from reference TRBV7-6 and TRBJ2-3): GAGVSQSPRYKVTKRGQDVALRCDPISGHVSLYWYRQALGQGPEFLTYFNYEAQQDKSGLPNDRFSAERPEGSISTLTIQRTEQRDSAMYRCASSPLAQRPKLGDTQYFGPGTRLTVL.

V usage is TRBV20-1 and J usage is TRBJ1-1; perhaps TRBD1 as D (5 bases). The CDR3 spans 17 residues. Per germline, CDR1 DFQATT and CDR2 SNEGSKA (reference sequence). Trimming took off 7 bases at V and 1 base at J, with 25 bases between the two ends. The CDR3 DNA follows: TGCAGTGGGCTCCCGGGCGACGGAGGAGGGACGAACACTGAAGCTTTCTTT. This codes for CSGLPGDGGGTNTEAFF.

The chain is built from TRBV30 and TRBJ2-1; TRBD2 is a possible D gene (5 bases). Germline V gives CDR1 GTSNPN, CDR2 SVGIG (reference sequence). V lost 5 bases and J lost 2, with 10 bases in between. This CDR3 has 13 residues. The CDR3 region is CAWASGTYNEQFF. CDR3 sequence (DNA): TGTGCCTGGGCCTCCGGGACCTACAATGAGCAGTTCTTC.

The genes are TRBV20-1 and TRBJ2-3; a weak D match, TRBD2 (6 bases). The CDR3 length is 15 residues. The V gene's germline CDR1 is DFQATT and CDR2 SNEGSKA (reference sequence). Trimming pared 1 base from V and 2 bases from J, leaving 13 bases between. CDR3 sequence reads: CSARGGGQFTDTQYF. DNA of the CDR3: TGCAGTGCTAGAGGGGGAGGCCAATTCACAGATACGCAGTATTTT.

The rearrangement uses TRBV19 and TRBJ2-3; D remains ambiguous. The ends were cut back, 1 base at V and 6 bases at J, with 14 bases in the middle. Germline V gene data show CDR1 as LNHDA and CDR2 as SQIVND (reference sequence). There are 15 residues in the CDR3. The chain's CDR3 is CASSIGAAGSDTQYF. The CDR3 DNA reads as TGTGCCAGTAGTATAGGGGCGGCCGGAAGTGATACGCAGTATTTT.

The J gene is TRBJ2-5, the V gene TRBV4-3; 8 bases match TRBD2. The CDR3 loop spans 15 amino acids. The trim removed 4 bases at V and 2 bases at J, leaving 6 bases unmatched. CDR1 and CDR2 from the germline V gene are LGHNA and YSLEER. The CDR3 reads CASSPGGRRQETQYF. The CDR3 DNA reads as TGCGCCAGCAGCCCGGGGGGGAGGCGGCAAGAGACCCAGTACTTC.

This chain uses TRBV19 with TRBJ2-3; weak D call: TRBD2 (6 bases). V lost 1 base to trimming and J lost 6 bases, with 14 bases between them. Looked up from germline, CDR1 is LNHDA and CDR2 is SQIVND (reference sequence). This CDR3 is built from 15 residues. The CDR3: CASSIAGERSDTQYF. DNA for the CDR3: TGTGCCAGTAGTATAGCGGGGGAACGATCGGATACGCAGTATTTT.

In this sample, this clonotype turned up a few times. V gene TRBV6-1 combines with J gene TRBJ1-5, with TRBD1 matching over 9 bases. The CDR3 has 14 residues. V lost 3 bases and J lost 7; bases outside the gene matches: 4. CDR1 MNHNS and CDR2 SASEGT come from the germline V gene. CDR3 sequence reads: CASSEGQGSQPQHF. CDR3 coding DNA: TGTGCCAGCAGTGAGGGACAGGGTTCCCAGCCCCAGCATTTT.

The gene calls are TRBV7-8 and TRBJ2-3; 7 nucleotides match TRBD2. The CDR3 is 16 amino acids. After removal of 2 bases from V and 0 bases from J, the junction contained 5 bases not matched to a gene. Germline V lookup: CDR1 SGHVS, CDR2 FQNEAQ. The CDR3 bases are TGTGCCAGCAGCTTAAGGAGCGGGGAAAGCACAGATACGCAGTATTTT. Protein sequence: CASSLRSGESTDTQYF.

This clonotype was observed at least ten times. The chain links TRBV20-1 to TRBJ2-7; D may match TRBD1 or TRBD2 (5 bases each). V dropped 6 bases and J dropped 3 bases, with 18 bases sitting between them. Germline V gene sequence: CDR1 DFQATT, CDR2 SNEGSKA (reference sequence). The CDR3 sequence is 14 residues long. CDR3 in amino acids: CSAKAGTVYYEQYF. As DNA, the CDR3 is TGCAGTGCCAAAGCCGGGACGGTATACTACGAGCAGTACTTC.

This clonotype appeared many times. The chain recombines TRBV7-6 with TRBJ2-7; TRBD2 aligns across 7 bases. Germline-derived CDR1 and CDR2 are SGHVS and FNYEAQ. The CDR3 is 14 amino acids. V was pared by 1 base and J by 6 bases, with 6 bases of the junction left unmatched. DNA for the CDR3: TGTGCCAGCAGCTTAGGCCGGGACTATGGCGAGCAGTACTTC. Translation gives CASSLGRDYGEQYF.